Reported below is one TCR beta chain. Antigen specificity is unknown. Produced via immunoSEQ multiplex PCR; TCRdb's table is partial and in-frame only. In the table there are 78,000 or so clones, about 88% of which are singletons. Any history of autoimmune disease or systemic immunosuppression disqualified patients. These data originate in a study of OX40 agonist ivuxolimab in advanced cancers. Study results and caveats: Determination of antigen specificity was not performed for the expanded peripheral T cells. CD4+ T cells averaged fewer expanded clones than CD8+ T cells.

V was pared by 5 bases and J by 6 bases, with 10 bases between. CDR3 length: 13 amino acids. The germline CDR1 and CDR2 sequences are SGHTA and FQGNSA. Here the sequenced sample was CD4+ or CD8+ T cells sorted from blood, taken in a trial of the OX40 agonist ivuxolimab. The chain employs TRBV7-2 and TRBJ1-4, with D hard to call. The receptor was isolated from an adult with an advanced solid tumor such as melanoma, head and neck, liver or kidney cancer. The CDR3 here is CASSANMDEKLFF. The CDR3 nucleotides read TGTGCCAGCAGCGCAAATATGGATGAAAAACTGTTTTTT.